This passage covers 12 T cell receptor beta chains from one sample sequenced in a study of blood T cells in healthy people across ages. A second PCR of 7 to 11 cycles used a sample-barcoded 5' primer and a J-beta primer mix. TCRdb re-derived calls from the 5' RACE reads in MiXCR, one entry per CDR3 protein. Of roughly 1.7 million distinct CDR3 sequences in the sample, 30% to 35% were seen once. The specimen sequenced was blood. The receptor set was obtained from a woman aged 25 to 39 in good health.

This clonotype was detected a few times. Possible read error: a much larger clone is one base away. The chain couples TRBV7-2 to TRBJ2-6; the D is unclear. This CDR3 is built from 13 residues. CDR1 SGHTA and CDR2 FQGNSA come from the germline V gene. V was cut by 6 bases and J by 2 bases, with 5 bases left in between. In DNA form, the CDR3 reads TGTGCCAGCAGGTTAACTGGGGCCAACGTCCTGACTTTC. Translating gives CASRLTGANVLTF.

This clonotype was counted between two and nine times. The rearrangement uses TRBV28 and TRBJ2-3; 8 bases fit TRBD1. V was pared by 2 bases and J by 1 base, with 5 bases of the junction left unmatched. Germline V lookup: CDR1 MDHEN, CDR2 SYDVKM. This CDR3 has 16 amino acids. The CDR3 here is CASSLDRGYGTDTQYF. In DNA, the CDR3 is TGTGCCAGCAGTTTAGACAGGGGCTATGGCACAGATACGCAGTATTTT. Full variable domain (rest looked up from reference TRBV28 and TRBJ2-3): DVKVTQSSRYLVKRTGEKVFLECVQDMDHENMFWYRQDPGLGLRLIYFSYDVKMKEKGDIPEGYSVSREKKERFSLILESASTNQTSMYLCASSLDRGYGTDTQYFGPGTRLTVL.

The chain joins TRBV12-3 or TRBV12-4 to TRBJ2-3; D is undetermined. V was trimmed by 2 bases and J by 0 bases, leaving 9 bases between them. This CDR3 contains 15 residues. Here the CDR3 DNA reads TGTGCCAGCAGTTTACAGGAGACTAGCACAGATACGCAGTATTTT. It yields the protein CASSLQETSTDTQYF.

This chain links TRBV4-1 with TRBJ2-3; weak D call: TRBD2 (6 bases). The CDR3 contains 14 residues. Germline CDR1 and CDR2: MGHRA and YSYEKL. Trimming pared 5 bases from V and 3 bases from J, leaving 12 bases between. CDR3 amino acids: CASSYVGGTDTQYF. Here the CDR3 DNA reads TGCGCCAGCAGCTATGTTGGGGGGACAGATACGCAGTATTTT.

This clonotype was found many times. The chain is built from TRBV20-1 and TRBJ2-4, with TRBD1 matching over 7 bases. Germline V gene lookup returns CDR1 DFQATT and CDR2 SNEGSKA (reference sequence). This CDR3 has 12 amino acids. With V trimmed by 6 bases and J by 7 bases, 6 bases remained unmatched. CDR3 sequence (DNA): TGCAGTGCCGCGACAGGGAAGAACATTCAGTACTTC. Translating it yields CSAATGKNIQYF.

This sequence joins TRBV2 and TRBJ1-2; no definite D call. V was trimmed by 6 bases and J by 8 bases, leaving 13 bases between them. The V gene's germline CDR1 is SNHLY and CDR2 FYNNEI. The CDR3 is 12 residues long. In DNA, the CDR3 is TGTGCCAGCAGACGAGCCCGTGGCGGCTACACCTTC. Translated, it gives CASRRARGGYTF. Complete variable domain (other parts from reference TRBV2 and TRBJ1-2): EPEVTQTPSHQVTQMGQEVILRCVPISNHLYFYWYRQILGQKVEFLVSFYNNEISEKSEIFDDQFSVERPDGSNFTLKIRSTKLEDSAMYFCASRRARGGYTFGSGTRLTVV.

The rearrangement uses TRBV2 and TRBJ1-6; D is undetermined. Germline CDR1 reads SNHLY; CDR2 reads FYNNEI. The CDR3 length is 14 residues. V was clipped by 7 bases and J by 7 bases, with 14 bases between them. This CDR3 is CASILSAENSPLHF. As DNA, the CDR3 is TGTGCCAGCATCTTGTCCGCGGAGAATTCACCCCTCCACTTT.

This clonotype was seen repeatedly, ten times or more. The CDR3 sequence is CASSPGRDTQYF. The CDR3 bases are TGTGCCAGCAGCCCTGGGCGGGATACGCAGTATTTT. The rearrangement uses TRBV7-2 and TRBJ2-3, with D hard to call. Germline lookup yields CDR1 SGHTA and CDR2 FQGNSA. The CDR3 is made up of 12 amino acids. V gave up 5 bases and J gave up 6 bases, with 9 bases separating them. The variable domain in full, with the rest retrieved from reference TRBV7-2 and TRBJ2-3, is GAGVSQSPSNKVTEKGKDVELRCDPISGHTALYWYRQSLGQGLEFLIYFQGNSAPDKSGLPSDRFSAERTGGSVSTLTIQRTQQEDSAVYLCASSPGRDTQYFGPGTRLTVL.

The gene calls are TRBV6-5 and TRBJ2-1; a weak D match, TRBD2 (6 bases). The CDR3 contains 14 residues. The V gene lost 2 bases and the J gene lost 8 bases, with 13 bases spanning the gap. Germline CDR1 reads MNHEY; CDR2 reads SVGAGI. CDR3 sequence: CASSYRDFTYEQFF. The CDR3 DNA sequence: TGTGCCAGCAGTTACAGGGACTTCACCTATGAGCAGTTCTTC.

The chain uses TRBV20-1 and TRBJ1-1; D unclear. Germline assignment: CDR1 DFQATT and CDR2 SNEGSKA (reference sequence). V lost 6 bases and J lost 3, with 8 bases in between. The CDR3 extends over 11 amino acids. The CDR3 here is CSARIDTEAFF. CDR3 nucleotide sequence: TGCAGTGCGCGGATCGACACTGAAGCTTTCTTT.

The CDR3 DNA follows: TGTGCCAGCAGTCCCCGGGACAGGGTAAATGGCTACACCTTC. Translation: CASSPRDRVNGYTF. The V call is TRBV27, the J call TRBJ1-2; 9 positions match TRBD1. Trimming took 5 bases from V and 6 from J; bases not matched to a gene: 7. The length of the CDR3 is 14 residues. Looked up from germline, CDR1 is MNHEY and CDR2 is SMNVEV (reference sequence).

This clonotype was detected a few times. The chain links TRBV20-1 to TRBJ1-6, with D perhaps TRBD1 (5 bases). There are 14 residues in the CDR3. Germline V gene data show CDR1 as DFQATT and CDR2 as SNEGSKA (reference sequence). V lost 4 bases to trimming and J lost 5 bases, with 12 bases between them. The CDR3 loop reads CSANLDSNNSPLHF. The CDR3 region has the DNA TGCAGTGCTAATCTCGACAGCAATAATTCACCCCTCCACTTT.